This TCR beta chain was observed in a study of cytomegalovirus exposure and HLA in healthy donors. 60 Vbeta and 13 Jbeta primers were used in PCR. Assay: immunoSEQ multiplex PCR; the TCRdb copy retains only in-frame clones and omits some. Among 55,000 to 70,000 clones listed, about 74% were seen once. V trimming: 4 bases; J trimming: 6 bases; junction bases outside the gene matches: 4. The CDR3 has 14 residues. The V gene's germline CDR1 is SGHTA and CDR2 FQGNSA. To note about this clone: Antigen unknown.

Study-wide findings and caveats: TCR beta V- and J-gene trimming was later associated with a missense DCLRE1C variant.

The source material was PBMCs. This chain joins TRBV7-2 and TRBJ1-3; 9 bases fit TRBD1. The sequence was collected from a woman between 55 and 75 years old in good health and CMV-seropositive. CDR3 nucleotides: TGTGCCAGCAGCTCCACAGGGGGCCTAAACACCATATATTTT. Amino acids: CASSSTGGLNTIYF. Full variable domain (remainder filled in from reference TRBV7-2 and TRBJ1-3): GAGVSQSPSNKVTEKGKDVELRCDPISGHTALYWYRQSLGQGLEFLIYFQGNSAPDKSGLPSDRFSAERTGGSVSTLTIQRTQQEDSAVYLCASSSTGGLNTIYFGEGSWLTVV.